These 11 T cell receptor beta chains share one sample of origin, sequenced in a study of blood T cell repertoires in COVID-19. Only in-frame clones appear in the TCRdb table, and some are missing; sequencing was by immunoSEQ multiplex PCR. This sample has approximately 500,000 clones; 85% to 90% occur once, and the top ten carry less than 9%. What was sequenced was peripheral blood. These receptors all come from a woman aged 45-65 years with COVID-19, enrolled during active disease.

The chain has TRBV27 and TRBJ2-3; 14 bases align to TRBD2. J was trimmed by 6 bases and V by 6 bases; bases with no gene match: 11. Looked up from germline, CDR1 is MNHEY and CDR2 is SMNVEV (reference sequence). The CDR3 spans 17 residues. The CDR3 spells CASRNNPGLAGVDTQYF. The CDR3 nucleotides are TGTGCCAGCAGGAATAATCCGGGACTAGCGGGGGTTGATACGCAGTATTTT.

This rearrangement joins TRBV6-5 to TRBJ2-2, with D perhaps TRBD1 (5 bases). The V end lost 5 bases, the J end lost 2 bases, and 9 bases lay between the germline ends. The CDR3 is 14 residues long. Looked up from germline, CDR1 is MNHEY and CDR2 is SVGAGI. CDR3 coding DNA: TGTGCCAGCAGTCTCGGACACAACACCGGGGAGCTGTTTTTT. Translated, it gives CASSLGHNTGELFF.

This clone was seen a single time. The V and J genes are TRBV3-1 (or the pseudogene TRBV3-2) and TRBJ1-1, with D maybe TRBD1 (5 bases). V lost 4 bases and J 5 bases, leaving 11 bases between the germline ends. The CDR3 covers 13 residues. The germline CDR1 and CDR2 sequences are LGHDT and YNNKEL (reference sequence). CDR3 in DNA: TGTGCCAGCAGCCCCCAGGGTAGGACTGAAGCTTTCTTT. Its translation: CASSPQGRTEAFF.

V usage is TRBV11-2 and J usage is TRBJ2-6; D is perhaps TRBD1 (6 bases). Trimming cost V 4 bases and J 4 bases, with 17 bases left between them. From germline, CDR1 is SGHAT and CDR2 FQNNGV. The CDR3 is made up of 17 amino acids. The CDR3 region has the DNA TGTGCCAGCAGCTACACAGGGCTGGGTGCCGGGGCCAACGTCCTGACTTTC. It is translated as CASSYTGLGAGANVLTF.

The rearrangement joins TRBV19 to TRBJ1-1; D not resolved. Deletions cut 5 bases from V and 2 bases from J, with 9 bases between. CDR3 length: 13 amino acids. CDR1 and CDR2 from the germline V gene are LNHDA and SQIVND (reference sequence). The CDR3 DNA follows: TGTGCCAGTAGTCGCGGAATTAACACTGAAGCTTTCTTT. This encodes CASSRGINTEAFF.

The CDR3 DNA reads as TGTGCCAGCAGGTCGACTCCTAACTATGGCTACACCTTC. The encoded protein is CASRSTPNYGYTF. The rearrangement joins TRBV27 to TRBJ1-2; D uncertain. The germline V gene has CDR1 MNHEY and CDR2 SMNVEV (reference sequence). Trimming pared 6 bases from V and 0 bases from J, leaving 8 bases between. CDR3 size: 13 residues.

The chain couples TRBV7-2 to TRBJ2-5; D gene ambiguous. Trimming cost V 5 bases and J 3 bases, with 13 bases left between them. Germline CDR1 and CDR2: SGHTA and FQGNSA. The CDR3 runs to 14 residues. The CDR3 DNA is TGTGCCAGCAGCCCGGTGGGCAGAAAAGAGACCCAGTACTTC. Its translation is CASSPVGRKETQYF.

The genes are TRBV29-1 and TRBJ1-2; tentative D call: TRBD1 (6 bases). Germline V gene lookup returns CDR1 SQVTM and CDR2 ANQGSEA. The CDR3 spans 14 residues. V lost 1 base to trimming and J lost 0 bases, with 9 bases between them. DNA for the CDR3: TGCAGCGTTGAAGCGACAGGAGCTAACTATGGCTACACCTTC. Encoded protein: CSVEATGANYGYTF.

In this sample, this clone turned up a few times. This sequence joins TRBV5-4 and TRBJ1-1; D unresolved. The CDR3 extends over 13 amino acids. The germline gives CDR1 SGHNT, CDR2 YYREEE (reference sequence). Trimming cost V 4 bases and J 5 bases, with 12 bases left between them. The chain's CDR3 is CASSEQVGTEAFF. CDR3 in DNA: TGTGCCAGCAGCGAACAAGTCGGGACTGAAGCTTTCTTT.

V and J are TRBV7-3 and TRBJ2-3; maybe TRBD1 (5 bases). Trimming cost V 5 bases and J 4 bases, with 22 bases left between them. From germline, CDR1 is SGHTA and CDR2 FQGTGA. CDR3 size: 17 residues. Here the CDR3 reads CASSLTLGQGIADTQYF. The CDR3 DNA sequence: TGTGCCAGCAGCCTCACATTGGGGCAGGGAATTGCAGATACGCAGTATTTT.

V and J are TRBV6-5 and TRBJ1-2; 8 bases line up with TRBD1. J was trimmed by 1 base and V by 7 bases; bases with no gene match: 5. The CDR3 spans 14 residues. The germline V gene has CDR1 MNHEY and CDR2 SVGAGI. CDR3 residues: CASKMDRDNYGYTF. CDR3 coding DNA: TGTGCCAGCAAGATGGACAGGGATAACTATGGCTACACCTTC.